These T cell receptor beta chains were read from a single sample in a study of T cells in Graves' hyperthyroidism and ophthalmopathy. TCRdb analysed the multiplex PCR reads with MiXCR anew, one entry per CDR3 protein. The profile shows some 370,000 distinct CDR3 sequences, more than 13% of them singletons. The specimen sequenced was blood. The receptor set was obtained from a man between 45 and 60 years old with Graves' ophthalmopathy. CDR3s include the opening cysteine and the closing phenylalanine or tryptophan. The order of the fields is V gene, J gene, D gene, clone size, CDR3 protein, CDR3 DNA. A D gene is named only where the DNA matches it firmly. The size of a clone is reported for some rows only, either as once, few or many, or as a class for expanded clones.

V: TRBV6-1
J: TRBJ2-3
D: TRBD2
size: few
CDR3: CASSPVTSGSRRTQYF
DNA: TGTGCCAGCAGTCCCGTTACTAGCGGGAGTAGGCGGACGCAGTATTTT

V: TRBV7-9
J: TRBJ2-7
D: TRBD2
size: few
CDR3: CASSFGLAGGPAYEQYF
DNA: TGTGCCAGCAGCTTTGGACTAGCGGGAGGGCCTGCCTACGAGCAGTACTTC

V: TRBV14
J: TRBJ1-5
D: TRBD1
size: NA
CDR3: CASSQGQGANQPQHF
DNA: TGTGCCAGCAGCCAAGGACAGGGGGCGAACCAGCCCCAGCATTTT

V: TRBV30
J: TRBJ1-5
D: TRBD1
size: many
CDR3: CAWSAGGGSQPQHF
DNA: TGTGCCTGGAGTGCAGGGGGGGGATCCCAGCCCCAGCATTTT

V: TRBV12-3/TRBV12-4
J: TRBJ1-5
D: NA
size: many
CDR3: CASRLAGDSNQPQHF
DNA: TGTGCCAGCAGGCTGGCGGGGGACAGCAATCAGCCCCAGCATTTT

V: TRBV6-5
J: TRBJ1-6
D: TRBD1
size: NA
CDR3: CASSYVGQGGSPLHF
DNA: TGTGCCAGCAGTTACGTGGGACAGGGTGGTTCACCCCTCCACTTT

V: TRBV20-1
J: TRBJ2-6
D: NA
size: NA
CDR3: CSARSTSGANVLTF
DNA: TGCAGTGCTAGAAGCACCTCTGGGGCCAACGTCCTGACTTTC

V: TRBV19
J: TRBJ2-1
D: TRBD2
size: NA
CDR3: CASSIRFAGAVPNEQFF
DNA: TGTGCCAGTAGTATTCGATTCGCGGGAGCGGTACCCAATGAGCAGTTCTTC

V: TRBV19
J: TRBJ2-6
D: NA
size: few
CDR3: CASSPRFWGSGANVLTF
DNA: TGTGCCAGTAGTCCTCGTTTCTGGGGCTCTGGGGCCAACGTCCTGACTTTC

V: TRBV30
J: TRBJ2-4
D: NA
size: many
CDR3: CAWSVPTIKAKNIQYF
DNA: TGTGCCTGGAGTGTACCGACTATTAAAGCCAAAAACATTCAGTACTTC

V: TRBV29-1
J: TRBJ2-5
D: NA
size: many
CDR3: CSVRVMETQYF
DNA: TGCAGCGTCAGGGTTATGGAGACCCAGTACTTC

V: TRBV7-9
J: TRBJ1-5
D: NA
size: once
CDR3: CASSKGAREDNQPQHF
DNA: TGTGCCAGCAGCAAAGGGGCGCGGGAAGACAATCAGCCCCAGCATTTT

V: TRBV9
J: TRBJ2-3
D: NA
size: many
CDR3: CASSYPSKAPSTDTQYF
DNA: TGTGCCAGCAGCTACCCCAGCAAAGCCCCTAGCACAGATACGCAGTATTTT

V: TRBV6-1
J: TRBJ2-1
D: NA
size: many
CDR3: CASSPSRGSSYNEQFF
DNA: TGTGCCAGCAGTCCCTCGCGGGGAAGCTCCTACAATGAGCAGTTCTTC

V: TRBV7-9
J: TRBJ2-4
D: TRBD2
size: NA
CDR3: CASSRGTSGGLAKNIQYF
DNA: TGTGCCAGCAGCCGAGGGACTAGCGGGGGCCTAGCCAAAAACATTCAGTACTTC

V: TRBV24-1
J: TRBJ2-1
D: TRBD1
size: many
CDR3: CATSDNDRGMINEQFF
DNA: TGTGCCACCAGTGATAATGACAGGGGGATGATCAATGAGCAGTTCTTC

V: TRBV12-3/TRBV12-4
J: TRBJ1-2
D: NA
size: few
CDR3: CASSGGGAGYGYTF
DNA: TGTGCCAGCAGTGGCGGGGGCGCGGGATATGGCTACACCTTC

V: TRBV5-1
J: TRBJ2-3
D: TRBD1
size: many
CDR3: CASSPGQGRDTQYF
DNA: TGCGCCAGCAGCCCAGGACAGGGGAGAGATACGCAGTATTTT

V: TRBV12-3/TRBV12-4
J: TRBJ1-2
D: NA
size: NA
CDR3: CASSFGGSSYGYTF
DNA: TGTGCCAGCAGTTTTGGGGGTTCATCCTATGGCTACACCTTC

V: TRBV27
J: TRBJ2-2
D: NA
size: NA
CDR3: CASSLGTLNAGELFF
DNA: TGTGCCAGCAGTTTAGGAACTCTCAACGCCGGGGAGCTGTTTTTT

V: TRBV18
J: TRBJ2-6
D: TRBD2
size: many
CDR3: CASSVSGGSGANVLTF
DNA: TGTGCCAGCTCTGTGTCGGGAGGCTCTGGGGCCAACGTCCTGACTTTC

V: TRBV3-1
J: TRBJ2-7
D: TRBD2
size: many
CDR3: CASSQRTSVSYEQYF
DNA: TGTGCCAGCAGCCAGAGGACTAGCGTCTCCTACGAGCAGTACTTC

V: TRBV20-1
J: TRBJ2-5
D: TRBD1
size: few
CDR3: CSLGTGSETQYF
DNA: TGCAGTCTCGGGACAGGGTCCGAGACCCAGTACTTC

V: TRBV25-1
J: TRBJ2-4
D: NA
size: NA
CDR3: CASSPAGQLAKNIQYF
DNA: TGTGCCAGCAGTCCCGCAGGACAACTAGCCAAAAACATTCAGTACTTC

V: TRBV12-3/TRBV12-4
J: TRBJ1-2
D: TRBD1
size: many
CDR3: CASSLKMRTGGVGYTF
DNA: TGTGCCAGCAGTTTAAAAATGCGAACAGGGGGCGTTGGCTACACCTTC

V: TRBV10-3
J: TRBJ1-4
D: NA
size: NA
CDR3: CATNRDGVNEKLFF
DNA: TGTGCCACCAACCGGGACGGGGTTAATGAAAAACTGTTTTTT

V: TRBV28
J: TRBJ1-5
D: NA
size: NA
CDR3: CASSRDSNQSQHF
DNA: TGTGCCAGCAGTCGTGATAGCAATCAGTCCCAGCATTTT

V: TRBV29-1
J: TRBJ1-2
D: NA
size: many
CDR3: CSVTMAANYGYTF
DNA: TGCAGCGTCACGATGGCCGCGAACTATGGCTACACCTTC

V: TRBV29-1
J: TRBJ2-1
D: TRBD2
size: few
CDR3: CSVAKTSGTSDEQFF
DNA: TGCAGCGTAGCCAAGACTAGCGGGACGTCGGATGAGCAGTTCTTC

V: TRBV7-9
J: TRBJ2-1
D: TRBD2
size: few
CDR3: CASSLWVVRAKSAGYNEQFF
DNA: TGTGCCAGCAGCTTATGGGTTGTTCGGGCCAAATCAGCGGGGTACAATGAGCAGTTCTTC

V: TRBV7-9
J: TRBJ2-4
D: NA
size: few
CDR3: CASSPSRPGAKNIQYF
DNA: TGTGCCAGCAGCCCGTCGAGACCCGGGGCCAAAAACATTCAGTACTTC

V: TRBV3-1
J: TRBJ2-2
D: NA
size: many
CDR3: CASIRAGTGELFF
DNA: TGTGCCAGCATCCGAGCTGGGACCGGGGAGCTGTTTTTT

V: TRBV20-1
J: TRBJ2-2
D: NA
size: few
CDR3: CSATEQATNTGELFF
DNA: TGCAGTGCTACAGAACAGGCTACGAACACCGGGGAGCTGTTTTTT

V: TRBV5-1
J: TRBJ2-3
D: TRBD2
size: NA
CDR3: CASSPGGGRADTQYF
DNA: TGCGCCAGCAGCCCCGGAGGCGGGAGGGCAGATACGCAGTATTTT

V: TRBV27
J: TRBJ2-7
D: NA
size: NA
CDR3: CASKGVAEPYEQYF
DNA: TGTGCCAGCAAGGGGGTAGCGGAACCCTACGAGCAGTACTTC

V: TRBV18
J: TRBJ2-1
D: TRBD1
size: few
CDR3: CASPVQGAPHSYNEQFF
DNA: TGTGCCAGCCCAGTACAGGGGGCCCCCCACTCCTACAATGAGCAGTTCTTC

V: TRBV7-3
J: TRBJ2-3
D: TRBD2
size: NA
CDR3: CASSLAGGFDTQYF
DNA: TGTGCCAGCAGCTTAGCGGGAGGTTTCGATACGCAGTATTTT

V: TRBV29-1
J: TRBJ2-2
D: TRBD1
size: NA
CDR3: CSVQGATGELFF
DNA: TGCAGCGTCCAGGGGGCGACCGGGGAGCTGTTTTTT

V: TRBV28
J: TRBJ2-1
D: NA
size: NA
CDR3: CASKSGATGTGRVYNEQFF
DNA: TGTGCCAGCAAATCGGGGGCAACAGGGACGGGACGGGTATACAATGAGCAGTTCTTC

V: TRBV30
J: TRBJ2-1
D: NA
size: many
CDR3: CAWSPGGAEQFF
DNA: TGTGCCTGGAGCCCAGGGGGGGCGGAGCAGTTCTTC

V: TRBV3-1
J: TRBJ2-7
D: NA
size: many
CDR3: CASSQGQGLYEQYF
DNA: TGTGCCAGCAGCCAAGGTCAGGGGCTCTACGAGCAGTACTTC

V: TRBV7-3
J: TRBJ2-1
D: TRBD2
size: many
CDR3: CASSLNGWGSGRPYEQFF
DNA: TGTGCCAGCAGCTTAAATGGGTGGGGTAGCGGGAGACCTTATGAGCAGTTCTTC

V: TRBV19
J: TRBJ2-1
D: TRBD2
size: many
CDR3: CASSLGTSGRGREQFF
DNA: TGTGCCAGTAGTCTCGGGACTAGCGGGAGGGGAAGGGAGCAGTTCTTC

V: TRBV20-1
J: TRBJ2-6
D: NA
size: NA
CDR3: CSARRLGSGANVLTF
DNA: TGCAGTGCTAGGCGGCTAGGCTCTGGGGCCAACGTCCTGACTTTC

V: TRBV10-3
J: TRBJ2-1
D: TRBD2
size: NA
CDR3: CAISSPSGSSYNEQFF
DNA: TGTGCCATCAGCTCCCCTAGCGGGAGCTCCTACAATGAGCAGTTCTTC

V: TRBV7-2
J: TRBJ1-3
D: NA
size: NA
CDR3: CASKLGEAGNTIYF
DNA: TGTGCCAGCAAGCTTGGGGAGGCTGGAAACACCATATATTTT